The clone carrying this T cell receptor (beta chain) occurred a few times. With 1 base clipped from V and 8 bases from J, the junction kept 10 bases outside the gene matches. CDR3 length: 14 amino acids. The germline V gene has CDR1 GTSNPN and CDR2 SVGIG (reference sequence). This sample is drawn from a study of blood T cell repertoires in COVID-19. Study as a whole: The United States, Italy and Spain provided the acute and convalescent COVID-19 samples. The cDNA or gDNA used as material had been derived from T cells, B-cell-depleted T cells, or PBMCs.

Authors' methods: Amplification from reference gene primers served as the basis for estimated nucleated cell counts. The assay was immunoSEQ multiplex PCR, and TCRdb's table has in-frame clones only and misses some. Clone size and the V and J calls come from that table; the DNA yielded D and trimming. The sample has roughly 200,000 clones, roughly 84% seen once. This TCR was recovered from a man aged 35 to 55 with acute or convalescent COVID-19. What was sequenced was peripheral blood. The chain employs TRBV30 and TRBJ1-2; 7 bases agree with TRBD1. The CDR3: CAWSASGRGSGYTF. The CDR3 nucleotides are TGTGCCTGGAGTGCGAGTGGCAGGGGGAGCGGCTACACCTTC.